The entry below gives a single T cell receptor (beta chain) sequence along with its context. Its antigen is as yet unknown. This sample stems from a study of neurological immune-mediated disorders. The V end lost 4 bases, the J end lost 10 bases, and 17 bases lay between the germline ends. The germline CDR1 and CDR2 sequences are SGDLS and YYNGEE. This CDR3 spans 13 amino acids. Notes on the study in general: The greatest TCR clonal expansion occurred in HTLV-1-associated myelopathy and the least in multiple sclerosis, which fell below healthy controls. The absence of shared CDR3 amino acid sequences among expanded clones across subjects suggests private repertoires in all groups.

As to time point: technical triplicate 2. Use was made of approximately 960,000 CD4+ or CD8+ T cells in sorted libraries. The cDNA was generated by 5'RACE with 10-nucleotide random UMIs. Each CDR3 protein is one row after TCRdb ran MiXCR on the 5' RACE reads. The table includes 31,000 or so distinct CDR3 sequences, about an eighth detected once. The chain joins TRBV9 to TRBJ1-1, with D unclear. The receptor comes from a female donor with HTLV-1-associated myelopathy (HAM/TSP). The sequenced sample consisted of CD4+ T cells from blood. The CDR3 sequence is CASSFSGTWGAFF. Here the CDR3 DNA reads TGTGCCAGCAGCTTTTCCGGTACATGGGGAGCTTTCTTT.